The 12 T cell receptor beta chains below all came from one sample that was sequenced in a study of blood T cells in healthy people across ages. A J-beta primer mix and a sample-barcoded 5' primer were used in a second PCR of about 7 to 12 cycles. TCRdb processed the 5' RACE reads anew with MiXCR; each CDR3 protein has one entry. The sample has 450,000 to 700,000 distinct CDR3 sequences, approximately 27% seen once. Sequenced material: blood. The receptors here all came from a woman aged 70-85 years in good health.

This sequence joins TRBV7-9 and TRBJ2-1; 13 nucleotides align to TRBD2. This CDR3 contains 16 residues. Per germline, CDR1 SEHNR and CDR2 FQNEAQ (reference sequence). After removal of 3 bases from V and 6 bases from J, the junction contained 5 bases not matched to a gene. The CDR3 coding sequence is TGTGCCAGCAGCTTTAGGCGGACTAGCGGGGGCAATGAGCAGTTCTTC. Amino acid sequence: CASSFRRTSGGNEQFF.

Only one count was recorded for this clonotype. CDR3 residues: CSAGYSQEGIEGYTF. The DNA for the CDR3 is TGCAGCGCTGGATATTCTCAGGAGGGAATAGAGGGCTACACCTTC. The rearrangement uses TRBV29-1 and TRBJ1-2, with unresolved D. From germline, CDR1 is SQVTM and CDR2 ANQGSEA. CDR3 length equals 15 residues. Trimming cost V 7 bases and J 8 bases, with 26 bases left between them.

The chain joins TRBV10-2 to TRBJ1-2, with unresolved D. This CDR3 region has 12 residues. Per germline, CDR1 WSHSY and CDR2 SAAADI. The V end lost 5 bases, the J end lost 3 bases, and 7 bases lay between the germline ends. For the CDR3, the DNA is TGCGCCAGCAGTCCGTCGGACTATGGCTACACCTTC. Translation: CASSPSDYGYTF.

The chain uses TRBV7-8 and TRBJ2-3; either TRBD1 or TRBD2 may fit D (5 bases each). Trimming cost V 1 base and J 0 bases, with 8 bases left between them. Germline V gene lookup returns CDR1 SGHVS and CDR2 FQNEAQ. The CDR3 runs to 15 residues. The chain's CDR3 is CASSLVWGSTDTQYF. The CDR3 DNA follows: TGTGCCAGCAGCTTAGTCTGGGGGAGCACAGATACGCAGTATTTT.

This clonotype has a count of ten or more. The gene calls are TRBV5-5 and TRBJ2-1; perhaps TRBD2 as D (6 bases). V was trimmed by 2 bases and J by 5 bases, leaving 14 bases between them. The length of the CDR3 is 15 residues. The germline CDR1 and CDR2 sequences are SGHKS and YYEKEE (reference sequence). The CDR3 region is CASSLFGTGDNEQFF. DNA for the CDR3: TGTGCCAGCAGCTTATTCGGGACTGGGGACAATGAGCAGTTCTTC.

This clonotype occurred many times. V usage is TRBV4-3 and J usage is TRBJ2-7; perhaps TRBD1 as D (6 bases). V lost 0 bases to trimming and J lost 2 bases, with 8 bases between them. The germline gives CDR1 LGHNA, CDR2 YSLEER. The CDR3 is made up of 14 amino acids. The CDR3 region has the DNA TGCGCCAGCAGCCAAGACAGGGGCCCCTACGAGCAGTACTTC. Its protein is CASSQDRGPYEQYF.

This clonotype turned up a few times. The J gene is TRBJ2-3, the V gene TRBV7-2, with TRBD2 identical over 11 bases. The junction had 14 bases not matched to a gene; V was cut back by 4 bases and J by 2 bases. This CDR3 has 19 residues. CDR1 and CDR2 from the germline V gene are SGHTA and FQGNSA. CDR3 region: CASSSRSGTSGTYTDTQYF. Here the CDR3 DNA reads TGTGCCAGCAGCTCCCGGTCCGGGACTAGCGGTACTTACACAGATACGCAGTATTTT.

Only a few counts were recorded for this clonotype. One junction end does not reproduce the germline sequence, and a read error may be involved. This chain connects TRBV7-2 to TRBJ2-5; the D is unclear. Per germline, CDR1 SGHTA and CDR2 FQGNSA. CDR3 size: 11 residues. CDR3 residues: CASSLGGVEFF. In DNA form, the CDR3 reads TGTGCCAGCAGCTTAGGTGGGGTAGAGTTCTTC.

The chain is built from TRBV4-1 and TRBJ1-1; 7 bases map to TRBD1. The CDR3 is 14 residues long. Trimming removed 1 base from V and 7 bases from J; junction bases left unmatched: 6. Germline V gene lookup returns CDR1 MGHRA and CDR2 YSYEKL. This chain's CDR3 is CASSQVDRVIEAFF. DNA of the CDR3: TGCGCCAGCAGCCAAGTCGACAGGGTAATTGAAGCTTTCTTT.

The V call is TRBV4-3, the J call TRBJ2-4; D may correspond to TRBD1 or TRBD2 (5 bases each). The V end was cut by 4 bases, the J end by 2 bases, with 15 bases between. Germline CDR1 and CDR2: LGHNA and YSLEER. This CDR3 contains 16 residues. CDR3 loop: CASSPGVGPTKNIQYF. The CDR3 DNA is TGCGCCAGCAGCCCAGGAGTGGGACCTACCAAAAACATTCAGTACTTC.

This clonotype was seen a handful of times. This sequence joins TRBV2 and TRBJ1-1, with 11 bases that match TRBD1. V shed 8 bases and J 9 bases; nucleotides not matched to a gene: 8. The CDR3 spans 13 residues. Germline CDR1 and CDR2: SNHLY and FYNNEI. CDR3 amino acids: CASGGQGARKAFF. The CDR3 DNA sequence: TGTGCCAGCGGTGGACAGGGGGCTAGGAAAGCTTTCTTT.

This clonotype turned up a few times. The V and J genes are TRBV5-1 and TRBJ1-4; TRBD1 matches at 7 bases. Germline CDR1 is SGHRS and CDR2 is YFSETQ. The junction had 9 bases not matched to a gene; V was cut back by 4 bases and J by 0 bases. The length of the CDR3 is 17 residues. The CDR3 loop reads CASSSRGAGATNEKLFF. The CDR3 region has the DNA TGCGCCAGCAGCAGCAGGGGGGCGGGTGCAACTAATGAAAAACTGTTTTTT.